Each of the 23 T cell receptor beta chains below was sequenced from the same sample in a study of Ad26.COV2.S vaccination and SARS-CoV-2 variants. Treatment described: about 20 received Ad26.COV2.S at low or high dose, single or two shots; five or six received placebo; per-sample allocation not given. The study sampled participants on day 63 after the first vaccine or placebo injection. Repertoires were generated with immunoSEQ multiplex PCR, while TCRdb's copy carries only in-frame clones and drops some. The sample shows about 350,000 clones, about 85% of them seen only once. Specimen: peripheral blood, collected in a trial of Ad26.COV2.S vaccine versus placebo. These receptors were collected from a person aged 18 to 59 who received the Ad26.COV2.S COVID-19 vaccine or a placebo.

The chain couples TRBV19 to TRBJ1-2; 12 bases match TRBD1. Germline V gene data show CDR1 as LNHDA and CDR2 as SQIVND (reference sequence). The trim removed 5 bases at V and 4 bases at J, leaving 8 bases unmatched. The CDR3 consists of 16 residues. The CDR3 spells CASSAGTGGFGYGYTF. In DNA, the CDR3 is TGTGCCAGTAGTGCCGGGACAGGGGGCTTCGGCTATGGCTACACCTTC.

This clone occurred once. The chain joins TRBV6-5 to TRBJ2-7, with a weak D call TRBD2 (5 bases). The CDR3 runs 15 residues. Germline V gene lookup returns CDR1 MNHEY and CDR2 SVGAGI. Trimming stripped 2 bases from V and 2 bases from J, with 13 bases between. The chain's CDR3 is CASSYRDEGTYEQYF. In DNA, the CDR3 is TGTGCCAGCAGTTACCGGGATGAAGGAACCTACGAGCAGTACTTC.

The rearrangement joins TRBV28 to TRBJ2-1; 8 nucleotides line up with TRBD2. CDR1 MDHEN and CDR2 SYDVKM come from the germline V gene. The CDR3 extends over 16 amino acids. The ends lost 1 base at V and 8 bases at J; junction bases unmatched: 10. In DNA, the CDR3 is TGTGCCAGCAGTTTATCGGGGAAAGCGGGAGAGGATGAGCAGTTCTTC. Protein: CASSLSGKAGEDEQFF.

This chain uses TRBV29-1 with TRBJ1-1, with 7 bases fitting TRBD1. CDR1 is SQVTM and CDR2 is ANQGSEA in the germline V gene. This CDR3 has 13 amino acids. The ends lost 8 bases at V and 4 bases at J; junction bases unmatched: 10. DNA of the CDR3: TGCAGCTTCCAGACAGGGTCTGGCACTGAAGCTTTCTTT. Amino acid sequence: CSFQTGSGTEAFF.

The chain has TRBV7-2 and TRBJ2-7, with D perhaps TRBD2 (7 bases). The CDR3 extends over 15 amino acids. CDR1 and CDR2 (germline): SGHTA, FQGNSA. The V gene lost 4 bases and the J gene lost 4 bases, with 17 bases spanning the gap. The DNA for the CDR3 is TGTGCCAGCAGCTACCGGCGGGGGCCTTTGTACGAGCAGTACTTC. It encodes CASSYRRGPLYEQYF.

The rearrangement links TRBV5-1 to TRBJ2-3; the D gene is possibly TRBD1 (6 bases). CDR1 and CDR2 from the germline V gene are SGHRS and YFSETQ. Trimming took off 0 bases at V and 6 bases at J, with 11 bases between the two ends. This CDR3 is built from 14 residues. The DNA of the CDR3 is TGCGCCAGCAGCTTGGGTCAAACAGGGGATACGCAGTATTTT. It specifies CASSLGQTGDTQYF.

The rearrangement links TRBV9 to TRBJ2-5; 13 nucleotides match TRBD2. This CDR3 region has 15 residues. Germline loops: CDR1 SGDLS, CDR2 YYNGEE. V shed 3 bases, J shed 5 bases, and the junction held 4 bases outside the gene matches. This CDR3 is CASSAGTSGMETQYF. The CDR3 DNA reads as TGTGCCAGCAGCGCCGGGACTAGCGGGATGGAGACCCAGTACTTC.

The rearrangement joins TRBV28 to TRBJ2-5, with 9 bases identical to TRBD1. After removal of 5 bases from V and 4 bases from J, the junction contained 8 bases not matched to a gene. In germline, CDR1 is MDHEN, CDR2 SYDVKM. The CDR3 totals 15 residues. CDR3 sequence reads: CASSRNRGRGETQYF. In DNA form, the CDR3 reads TGTGCCAGCAGTCGCAACAGGGGGCGGGGAGAGACCCAGTACTTC. Drawing the rest from reference TRBV28 and TRBJ2-5, the complete variable domain is DVKVTQSSRYLVKRTGEKVFLECVQDMDHENMFWYRQDPGLGLRLIYFSYDVKMKEKGDIPEGYSVSREKKERFSLILESASTNQTSMYLCASSRNRGRGETQYFGPGTRLLVL.

The chain uses TRBV5-1 and TRBJ2-7; TRBD2 aligns across 7 bases. The CDR3 consists of 16 residues. With V trimmed by 2 bases and J by 0 bases, 8 bases remained unmatched. Germline V lookup: CDR1 SGHRS, CDR2 YFSETQ. The CDR3 bases are TGCGCCAGCAGCTTCCCACAAGGGACTACCTCCTACGAGCAGTACTTC. Translating gives CASSFPQGTTSYEQYF. The full variable domain, its missing parts supplied by reference TRBV5-1 and TRBJ2-7, is KAGVTQTPRYLIKTRGQQVTLSCSPISGHRSVSWYQQTPGQGLQFLFEYFSETQRNKGNFPGRFSGRQFSNSRSEMNVSTLELGDSALYLCASSFPQGTTSYEQYFGPGTRLTVT.

This clone was recorded once. The CDR3, as DNA: TGTGCCAGCAGCCAACAAAGAACTAGCGGGGGGGCCTACGAGCAGTACTTC. Protein sequence: CASSQQRTSGGAYEQYF. The chain carries TRBV3-1 (or the pseudogene TRBV3-2) and TRBJ2-7; 13 bases match TRBD2. With V trimmed by 2 bases and J by 2 bases, 6 bases remained unmatched. Germline V gene lookup returns CDR1 LGHDT and CDR2 YNNKEL (reference sequence). The CDR3 totals 17 residues.

The genes are TRBV20-1 and TRBJ1-5; D remains ambiguous. The CDR3 covers 14 residues. V lost 3 bases to trimming and J lost 0 bases, with 9 bases between them. CDR1 and CDR2 from the germline V gene are DFQATT and SNEGSKA (reference sequence). CDR3 sequence: CSASGLNSNQPQHF. The CDR3 coding sequence is TGCAGTGCTAGTGGTCTAAATAGCAATCAGCCCCAGCATTTT.

J is TRBJ2-5 and V is TRBV2, with TRBD1 matching 9 bases. V was clipped by 7 bases and J by 5 bases; unmatched bases: 8. Per the germline V gene, CDR1 is SNHLY and CDR2 is FYNNEI. The CDR3 totals 14 residues. The CDR3 nucleotides read TGTGCCAGCATGTCGGACAGGGGCGTTGAGACCCAGTACTTC. Protein product: CASMSDRGVETQYF.

The V and J genes are TRBV6-5 and TRBJ1-1; maybe TRBD1 (5 bases). Germline V gene sequence: CDR1 MNHEY, CDR2 SVGAGI. The CDR3 extends over 15 amino acids. Deletions cut 7 bases from V and 3 bases from J, with 18 bases between. The DNA of the CDR3 is TGTGCCAGCATTATTGTTAGGAGGGGAGACACTGAAGCTTTCTTT. Translation gives CASIIVRRGDTEAFF.

In its sample, this clone was seen once. This chain connects TRBV5-1 to TRBJ2-3; TRBD1 matches at 7 bases. The trim removed 3 bases at V and 0 bases at J, leaving 4 bases unmatched. Germline CDR1 and CDR2: SGHRS and YFSETQ. The CDR3 covers 15 residues. CDR3 residues: CASSWRQGSTDTQYF. The CDR3 nucleotides are TGCGCCAGCAGCTGGAGACAGGGTAGCACAGATACGCAGTATTTT.

The chain recombines TRBV5-6 with TRBJ2-1; TRBD2 is a possible D gene (6 bases). The CDR3 has 14 residues. Trimming stripped 2 bases from V and 3 bases from J, with 9 bases between. From germline, CDR1 is SGHDT and CDR2 YYEEEE. As DNA, the CDR3 is TGTGCCAGCAGCTTTCGGACTAACTACAATGAGCAGTTCTTC. The encoded protein is CASSFRTNYNEQFF.

V gene TRBV7-2 combines with J gene TRBJ2-5; TRBD1 matches at 9 bases. Germline lookup yields CDR1 SGHTA and CDR2 FQGNSA. The CDR3 sequence is 15 residues long. After removal of 4 bases from V and 5 bases from J, the junction contained 8 bases not matched to a gene. The CDR3 bases are TGTGCCAGCAGCTATGGGACAGGGAAGGCGGAGACCCAGTACTTC. This codes for CASSYGTGKAETQYF.

The gene calls are TRBV5-1 and TRBJ1-4; perhaps TRBD1 as D (5 bases). The CDR3 runs 14 residues. V lost 0 bases and J 7 bases, leaving 10 bases between the germline ends. Germline CDR1 and CDR2: SGHRS and YFSETQ. The CDR3 loop is CASSLEGAVEKLFF. Here the CDR3 DNA reads TGCGCCAGCAGCTTGGAAGGGGCGGTTGAAAAACTGTTTTTT.

The chain recombines TRBV19 with TRBJ2-3; D not resolved. V was shortened by 1 base and J by 4 bases, with 3 bases between the two germline ends. The CDR3 is 12 residues long. The germline CDR1 and CDR2 sequences are LNHDA and SQIVND (reference sequence). CDR3 in DNA: TGTGCCAGTAGTATAGTTCCAGATACGCAGTATTTT. This sequence encodes CASSIVPDTQYF.

Only one count was recorded for this clone. The chain uses TRBV7-8 and TRBJ2-7, with 11 bases identical to TRBD2. The junction had 8 bases not matched to a gene; V was cut back by 5 bases and J by 5 bases. This CDR3 contains 15 residues. CDR1 and CDR2 from the germline V gene are SGHVS and FQNEAQ. This CDR3 is CASSEAGTSGDEQYF. The CDR3 coding sequence is TGTGCCAGCAGCGAAGCCGGGACTAGCGGTGACGAGCAGTACTTC.

The chain has TRBV3-1 (or the pseudogene TRBV3-2) and TRBJ2-7, with 8 bases identical to TRBD1. There are 15 residues in the CDR3. Germline values: CDR1 LGHDT, CDR2 YNNKEL (reference sequence). Losses at the gene ends were 4 bases for V and 3 bases for J; bases not matched to a gene: 8. The CDR3 nucleotides are TGTGCCAGCAGCCTCGTAAGACAGGGGTACTACGAGCAGTACTTC. It specifies CASSLVRQGYYEQYF.

The chain recombines TRBV27 with TRBJ2-3, with TRBD1 matching over 8 bases. V shed 2 bases, J shed 4 bases, and the junction held 5 bases outside the gene matches. Germline V gene data show CDR1 as MNHEY and CDR2 as SMNVEV (reference sequence). This CDR3 comprises 15 residues. The CDR3, as DNA: TGTGCCAGCAGTTTACGGACAGGGTTTCCAGATACGCAGTATTTT. Translation: CASSLRTGFPDTQYF.

This chain uses TRBV19 with TRBJ1-1; TRBD1 might be the D (5 bases). This CDR3 is built from 14 residues. Germline CDR1 LNHDA, CDR2 SQIVND (reference sequence). V dropped 2 bases and J dropped 4 bases, with 11 bases sitting between them. Here the CDR3 reads CASSISGGGTEAFF. In DNA, the CDR3 is TGTGCCAGTAGTATAAGCGGGGGAGGCACTGAAGCTTTCTTT. Together with reference TRBV19 and TRBJ1-1, the CDR3 gives the full variable domain: DGGITQSPKYLFRKEGQNVTLSCEQNLNHDAMYWYRQDPGQGLRLIYYSQIVNDFQKGDIAEGYSVSREKKESFPLTVTSAQKNPTAFYLCASSISGGGTEAFFGQGTRLTVV.

This clone was seen a few times. J is TRBJ2-2 and V is TRBV27; 8 positions match TRBD2. The CDR3 extends over 15 amino acids. V shed 5 bases, J shed 6 bases, and the junction held 8 bases outside the gene matches. Germline CDR1 is MNHEY and CDR2 is SMNVEV (reference sequence). The CDR3 protein is CASSPRAGGSGELFF. CDR3 coding DNA: TGTGCCAGCAGTCCGAGGGCGGGGGGCTCCGGGGAGCTGTTTTTT.